This TCR beta chain originates from a study of T cell responses to AZD1222 COVID-19 vaccine. Measured with immunoSEQ multiplex PCR; TCRdb has only the in-frame clones, and not every one. The sample lists around 130,000 clones, 94% occurring once. This CDR3 is built from 15 residues. Between the trimmed V and J ends, which lost 1 base and 4 bases, there was a span of 13 bases. CDR1 and CDR2 (germline): GTSNPN, SVGIG (reference sequence). The sample consisted of peripheral blood, taken on day 0 of AZD1222 vaccination. V gene TRBV30 combines with J gene TRBJ1-4, with D possibly matching TRBD1 (5 bases). The sequence was collected from an adult in good health. CDR3 coding DNA: TGTGCCTGGAGTGGGGGGGGGAGGATTAATGAAAAACTGTTTTTT. Its translation: CAWSGGGRINEKLFF.